This record concerns one T cell receptor (beta chain) sequence. In its sample, this clonotype was seen many times. No cognate antigen has been identified for it. Within one base of it there is no much larger clone, and no base qualities were kept. Reading the label with the study, this specimen's time point is: persistent/refractory GD, antithyroid drugs over 5 years with positive TRAb. RNA was extracted from PBMCs in TRIzol for both TCR sequencing and RNA sequencing. The diagnosis of Graves' disease was made according to American Thyroid Association guidelines. Patients were recruited from an endocrinology department in Xi'an, China. Each patient gave around 9.2 milliliters of peripheral blood, collected in an EDTA anticoagulant tube. Ficoll Paque Plus density gradient separation was used to isolate PBMCs, and no further T cell sorting was done. An Agilent 2100 Bioanalyzer and agarose gel were used to assess RNA quality, and a NanoDrop 2000 was used to measure RNA concentration.

The method behind the library was multiplex PCR. Data came from an Illumina HiSeq 4000. TCR beta libraries were built with iRepertoire HTBI primers and Arm-PCR amplification of CDR3 regions. Before sequencing, the PCR products underwent gel purification. The original pipeline was this. A total of fewer than 70 TRBV and some 15 TRBJ segments were identified across samples and were used for gene usage analysis of CDR3 amino acid clonotypes. Filtered high-quality paired reads were merged into contigs using COPE and FqMerger. BLAST was used to align contigs to IMGT TRBV, TRBD and TRBJ reference genes, with CDR3 defined following IMGT. Any clonotype with a frequency above 0.1% was classified as a highly expanded clone. Shannon entropy was used to measure repertoire diversity, and the Gini coefficient was used to measure V-J evenness. Clonotypes shared by more than one individual were considered public. TCRdb reanalyzed the raw reads on its own, using fastp at Q25 for trimming and MiXCR for clone calling, and kept in-frame beta chains. Under each unique CDR3 protein, matching rows form one entry showing the most common genes and DNA. For this entry, the V and J calls and clone size follow TCRdb and not the study's own pipeline. The sample table records fewer than 400,000 distinct CDR3 sequences; 15% to 20% of these occur just once. Of the sample, less than 30% falls within the top ten clones.

This entry comes from a study of regulatory T cells in long-lasting Graves disease (dated by TCRdb to the early 2020s). At the level of the whole study: Persistent Graves' disease was defined as persistently positive TSH receptor autoantibodies together with antithyroid drug treatment for over 5 years. This study used TCR sequencing and RNA sequencing of peripheral blood to compare persistent Graves' disease patients against newly diagnosed Graves' disease patients. The study took place in China and was registered as a clinical trial. TCR sequencing covered about 13 persistent and roughly 20 newly diagnosed Graves' disease patients, 33 samples in total. In the clinical cohort, patients with persistent Graves' disease had used antithyroid drugs for an average of about 10.3 years.

What the work shows at the level of the full study, not this receptor alone: The authors noted that the small sample size was a limitation that may lower accuracy. Patients with persistent disease shared more public clonotypes (approximately 2,500) than newly diagnosed patients did (more than 900). Peripheral blood alone was examined, since thyroid tissue, which constituted the primary lesion, could not be accessed. Sequencing and analysis were restricted to the TCR beta chain. Compared with newly diagnosed patients, patients with persistent Graves' disease had lower TCR Shannon entropy and fewer highly expanded clones, which suggests clonal expansion.

The source is a female donor with Graves disease. The specimen comprised peripheral blood mononuclear cells (PBMCs), sampled when the disease was refractory, from a patient treated with antithyroid drugs.

The CDR3: CASNGGGSNQPQHF. The DNA reads as follows: TGTGCCAGCAACGGTGGAGGGTCCAATCAGCCCCAGCATTTT. This chain is built from TRBV2 and TRBJ1-5; the D gene remains uncertain. In the germline V gene, CDR1 corresponds to SNHLY and CDR2 to FYNNEI. From the cysteine up to the phenylalanine, the CDR3 has a length of 14 residues. Only the CDR3 part of the read is kept: 42 bases, read in frame from the first base. V was cut back by 7 bases and J by 3 bases, leaving a gap of 13 bases between them.